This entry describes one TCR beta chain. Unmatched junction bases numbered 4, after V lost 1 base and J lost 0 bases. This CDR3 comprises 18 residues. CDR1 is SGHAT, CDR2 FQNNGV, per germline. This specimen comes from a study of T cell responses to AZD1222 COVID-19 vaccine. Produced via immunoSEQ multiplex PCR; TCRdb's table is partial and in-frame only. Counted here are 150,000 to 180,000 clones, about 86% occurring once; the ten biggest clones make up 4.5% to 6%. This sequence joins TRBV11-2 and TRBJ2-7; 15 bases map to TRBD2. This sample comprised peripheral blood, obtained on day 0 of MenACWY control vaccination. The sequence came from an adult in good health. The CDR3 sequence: CASSLGGTSGRYSYEQYF. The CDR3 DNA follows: TGTGCCAGCAGCTTAGGCGGGACTAGCGGGAGGTACTCCTACGAGCAGTACTTC.